This T cell receptor (beta chain) was captured in a study of cytomegalovirus exposure and HLA in healthy donors (dated by TCRdb to the late 2010s). A note on the overall study: An earlier analysis of roughly 610 of the donors reported 276 Gb of sequence data and 95 million to 120 million unique TCR beta sequences obtained from roughly 170 million T cells. In the later analysis, no new phenotypic data were used to find candidate immune exposures; instead, reliance was placed on TCR beta sequences and their occurrence across donors. The aim of the study was to test whether cataloging public T cell receptors could identify signatures of past pathogen exposure. In a later analysis, previously published TCR beta repertoires from about 640 donors were re-analyzed and high-resolution HLA genotyping was added so that TCR occurrence patterns could be studied. Class I and class II HLA loci were covered by the typing at four-digit resolution. To predict cytomegalovirus infection status, the study combined high-throughput TCR immunosequencing, statistical association of individual TCRs with disease status, and machine learning. Using immunosequencing, the study profiled T cell repertoires from about 620 subjects and related those repertoires to cytomegalovirus serostatus. The genetic ancestry cluster associated with self-reported Caucasian donors included about 84% of the 398 genotyped donors. Alongside the repertoire data, information on donor age, sex, ethnicity and CMV serostatus was compiled. Roughly five DR-DQ haplotypes were handled as single units for association and clustering, since linkage in the cohort was strong. The number of typed donors differed by locus: roughly 629-640 for A, B, C, DRB1 and DQB1; some 540 for DQA1; roughly 600 for DPA1; and approximately 450 for DPB1. All discovery cohort repertoires had been generated on a single sequencing platform. On average, around 240,000 unique TCR beta nucleotide sequences were sequenced per donor among 398 genotyped donors of the cohort, with about 17% of those sequences being non-productive. An early release covering roughly 600 HLA-typed donors comprised around 300 gigabases of sequencing data and about 90 million unique TCR sequences. Besides the first cohort of 666 subjects, a separate validation cohort made up of 90 to 150 different subjects was used. An earlier analysis of 587 of the donors applied high-throughput TCR beta sequencing to assess whether each TCR beta V gene segment acted as functional or pseudogenic. In a later genetic analysis, genome-wide SNP genotypes for about 55% of the roughly 700 donors were used, and that subset was treated as a discovery cohort.

The cohort consisted of 600 to 750 healthy bone marrow donors. All cohort members were sampled while nominally healthy, although unrecorded immune exposures were likely present. The donor was CMV seropositive and was included in the group of 250 to 300 seropositive cohort members. A peripheral blood sample was provided by each donor, and peripheral blood mononuclear cells were used for TCR beta sequencing. The Qiagen DNeasy Blood Extraction Kit was used to extract genomic DNA from the blood cell samples. Concerning this clone itself: Its antigen target is currently unknown. Base qualities are missing; no much larger clone stands one base away.

The paper as a whole reports these results and caveats: The 87-base-pair reads could not distinguish some IMGT-functional V segments, including TRBV6-2 and TRBV6-3, so those segments were excluded. A further reported finding was that TCR beta sequences accurately predicted the HLA-A and HLA-B alleles for most subjects in the first cohort. Approximately 18 rarely observed V segments, including chromosome 9 orphons, were excluded from the earlier analysis of about 610 of the donors because counts were too low. The study gave a list of 150 to 200 TCR beta chains associated with cytomegalovirus. In a later analysis, HLA-associated TCR beta chains were found to be more clonally expanded and to have lower generation probabilities than equally common non-associated chains. An earlier analysis of approximately 590 of the donors showed that most TCR beta V segments appeared in productive rearrangements either about 90% or about 30% of the time, which broadly matched IMGT annotations. In a later analysis, several top co-occurrence clusters were reported to appear linked to parvovirus B19, influenza, CMV and Epstein-Barr virus. Roughly uniform sequencing depth across donors was assumed in presence/absence analyses, although this assumption may not hold. Because HLA typing was unavailable for some donors at each locus, only the typed subset was used in association tests. A later genetic analysis reported fewer N-insertions in productive TCRs among donors in an Asian-associated ancestry cluster than the approximately 700-donor mean. V-gene and J-gene trimming of TCR beta chains was associated with a missense DCLRE1C variant in a later genetic analysis, and the association was replicated in an independent cohort. CMV serostatus was the only immune exposure information available for the cohort. A few of the identified cytomegalovirus-associated TCR beta chains were confirmed in vitro to be specific for cytomegalovirus antigens. It was suggested by the authors that the approach could potentially be generalized to other disease states and immunological phenotypes. A group of highly shared sequence variants was considered likely to be a technical artifact of the sequencing pipeline. In both the original and validation cohorts, the classifier was reported to diagnose cytomegalovirus status with high specificity and sensitivity. In this cohort, only TCR beta chains were sequenced, and detectable features were limited by the absence of alpha or paired-chain data. Linkage disequilibrium might explain the correlated functional status among segregating V segments, but an unknown experimental factor could not be ruled out. Strong co-occurrence of HLA alleles, especially DR and DQ, made assigning TCR associations to individual alleles difficult. A later analysis associated about 16,000 TCR beta sequences with specific HLA alleles at a false discovery rate of 0.05. Across donors, most TCR sequences were observed very rarely, whereas some public TCRs were present in many individuals. According to a later analysis, TCR association rates differed among HLA loci, with DRB1 alleles showing the most associated TCRs and HLA-C alleles showing the fewest. According to a later analysis, most CMV-associated TCR beta chains appeared to be HLA-restricted, and the HLA associations seemed to be driven largely by CMV exposure.

Reading the germline V gene gives CDR1 SGHNT and CDR2 YENEEA. The V end loses 5 bases and the J end loses 0 bases, and a stretch of 14 bases separates them. The CDR3 goes from the cysteine to the phenylalanine over 16 residues. The kept DNA is CDR3 alone, 48 bases in frame from the first base. To prepare the library, the immunoSEQ multiplex PCR assay was applied. For the multiplex PCR, a mixture combining 60 forward primers for TCR Vbeta segments and 13 reverse primers for TCR Jbeta segments was used. A multiplex PCR assay on genomic DNA amplified the CDR3 region of rearranged TCR beta genes. The Illumina HiSeq System was used to sequence the amplified TCR beta libraries as 87-base-pair reads. The published analysis was carried out like this. A later analysis counted about 82 million unique TCR beta chains across the approximately 700 repertoires, and roughly 10 million of these chains were shared by at least two donors. To remove PCR and sequencing errors, raw reads were error-corrected and collapsed into unique sequences using a nearest-neighbor algorithm that merged closely related sequences. CDR3 sequences were aligned to IMGT reference sequences to assign V, D and J gene segments. Each retained sequence needed at least a six-nucleotide match to both a V gene segment and a J gene segment. Rearrangements were classified as productive when the CDR3 lacked stop codons and remained in frame with V and J, and all other rearrangements were classified as non-productive. Following IMGT convention, CDR3 was defined as the stretch from the second conserved V-encoded cysteine to the conserved J-encoded phenylalanine. Sequences without an unambiguous match to a single V gene segment were excluded from the earlier analysis of approximately 560 of the donors. In an earlier analysis of several hundred of the donors, V segments were called functional above 56.7% productive rearrangements and were called segregating when the between-donor standard deviation exceeded 5%. A statistical classification framework was developed to diagnose cytomegalovirus status using the catalog of TCR beta chain sequences. In a later analysis, V and J genes were assigned by comparing TCR nucleotide sequences against IMGT/GENE-DB human TR gene sequences. Using the TCRdist pipeline, a later analysis assigned CDR3 sequences along with most-parsimonious VDJ recombination scenarios. In a later analysis, each TCR beta chain was defined by its CDR3 amino acid sequence together with its V-gene family, and reads lacking a unique V-gene family were excluded. A later analysis removed several hundred highly shared, low-generation-probability nucleotide sequences to deal with suspected cross-contamination and a sequencing artifact. A later analysis calculated a clonal expansion index for each public chain from normalized within-repertoire ranks of inferred template counts. In a later analysis, generation probabilities were computed using a VDJ recombination model fitted to out-of-frame rearrangements, and the results were checked against IGoR. In a later analysis, hypergeometric tests were used to score TCR-TCR, TCR-HLA and TCR-CMV co-occurrence, with a repertoire-size bias correction applied to TCR pairs. To estimate false discovery rates, a later analysis permuted the HLA or CMV assignments 20 times. In a later analysis, co-occurring TCRs were grouped with DBSCAN, and TCRdist sequence similarity was added when clustering was performed within HLA-allele-positive subsets. For co-occurrence clustering, repertoires with fewer than 30,000 or more than 120,000 public chains were excluded, along with 4 to 6 repertoires with anomalous nucleotide sharing. TCRdb took this table from immuneACCESS and kept in-frame rearrangements with V and J called. Such tables lack part of the clones; where checked against another copy, unresolved V genes explain under half of the gap, and the rest is unexplained. V, J and clone size are those of that table, while D and trimming were read from the DNA. The sample records tens of thousands of clones, 77% of which are singletons. Of the sample, 2.5% to 3.5% is held by the ten largest clones.

The material sequenced was PBMCs. The chain is made from TRBV11-3 and TRBJ1-3, with a weak D call of TRBD1 (5 bases match). This TCR derives from a man aged 45-65 years in good health and CMV-seropositive. The CDR3 protein sequence reads: CASSPAGGYSGNTIYF. The DNA reads as follows: TGTGCCAGCAGCCCCGCCGGGGGGTACTCTGGAAACACCATATATTTT. The CDR3, completed at both ends by the reference TRBV11-3 and TRBJ1-3 genes, gives the full variable domain EAGVVQSPRYKIIEKKQPVAFWCNPISGHNTLYWYLQNLGQGPELLIRYENEEAVDDSQLPKDRFSAERLKGVDSTLKIQPAELGDSAVYLCASSPAGGYSGNTIYFGEGSWLTVV.